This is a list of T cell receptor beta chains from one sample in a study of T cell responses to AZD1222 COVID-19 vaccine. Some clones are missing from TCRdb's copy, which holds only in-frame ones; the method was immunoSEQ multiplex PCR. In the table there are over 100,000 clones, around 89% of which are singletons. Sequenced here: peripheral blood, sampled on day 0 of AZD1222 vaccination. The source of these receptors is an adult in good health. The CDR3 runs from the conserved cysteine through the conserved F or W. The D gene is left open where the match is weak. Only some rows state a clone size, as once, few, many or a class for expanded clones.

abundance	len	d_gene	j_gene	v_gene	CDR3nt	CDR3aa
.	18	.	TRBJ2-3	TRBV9	TGTGCCAGCAGCGTAGCTTCTGGGCAGTCGGGGGTCTCAGATACGCAGTATTTT	CASSVASGQSGVSDTQYF
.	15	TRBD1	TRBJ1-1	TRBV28	TGTGCCAGCAGTGTCAGGGGGACCTCACACACTGAAGCTTTCTTT	CASSVRGTSHTEAFF
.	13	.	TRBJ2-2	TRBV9	TGTGCCAGCAGCGGTGGGTTAGGCGGGGAGCTGTTTTTT	CASSGGLGGELFF
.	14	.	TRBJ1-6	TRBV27	TGTGCCAGCAGCCCACCGGGGGCTTTTTCACCCCTCCACTTT	CASSPPGAFSPLHF
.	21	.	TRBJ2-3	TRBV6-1	TGTGCCAGCAGTGAAGCTCCTTCGGTAGGGATGGTGCGTTGGAGCACAGATACGCAGTATTTT	CASSEAPSVGMVRWSTDTQYF
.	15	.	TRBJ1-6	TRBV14	TGTGCCAGCAGCCCCTCCGCGGTTTATAATTCACCCCTCCACTTT	CASSPSAVYNSPLHF
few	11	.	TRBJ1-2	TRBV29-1	TGCAGCGTTGTCTCAGGAATGGGCTACACCTTC	CSVVSGMGYTF
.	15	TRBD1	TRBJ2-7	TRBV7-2	TGTGCCAGCAGCTTAGAGCGGGACAGGGTCTACGAGCAGTACTTC	CASSLERDRVYEQYF
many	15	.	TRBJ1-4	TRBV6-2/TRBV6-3	TGTGCCAGCAGTCCCCTAGGGGGTAGGAGTGAAAAACTGTTTTTT	CASSPLGGRSEKLFF
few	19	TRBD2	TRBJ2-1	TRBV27	TGTGCCAGCAGTTTTCTGGGACTAGCGGGGGGGCGGTCCTACAATGAGCAGTTCTTC	CASSFLGLAGGRSYNEQFF
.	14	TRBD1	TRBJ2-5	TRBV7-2	TGTGCCAGCAGCTTACACAGGGGGCCAGAGACCCAGTACTTC	CASSLHRGPETQYF
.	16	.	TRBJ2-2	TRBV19	TGTGCCACCCATCGGAAGGGAAGGGAAATCTCCGGGGAGCTGTTTTTT	CATHRKGREISGELFF
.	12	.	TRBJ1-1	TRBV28	TGTGCCAGCAGTTTCAACAGGGTCGAAGCTTTCTTT	CASSFNRVEAFF
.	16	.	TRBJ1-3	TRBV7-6	TGTGCCAGCAGCTTAGACCCGGGCAGGTCTGGAAACACCATATATTTT	CASSLDPGRSGNTIYF
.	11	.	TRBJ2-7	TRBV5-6	TGTGCCAGCAGCTCAAGGGGCGAGCAGTACTTC	CASSSRGEQYF
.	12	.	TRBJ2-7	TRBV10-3	TGTGCCATGAGGGCTTCCAGCTACGAGCAGTACTTC	CAMRASSYEQYF
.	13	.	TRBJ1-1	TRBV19	TGTGCCAGTAGTATGGGCCGGACCCGTGAAGCTTTCTTT	CASSMGRTREAFF
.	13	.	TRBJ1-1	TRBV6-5	TGTGCCAGCAGTTACTCGGGGGCCAAGGAAGCTTTCTTT	CASSYSGAKEAFF
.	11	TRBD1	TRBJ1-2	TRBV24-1	TGTGCCACCAGTCGACAGGGAAGAAACACCTTC	CATSRQGRNTF
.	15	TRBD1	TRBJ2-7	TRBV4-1	TGCGCCAGCAGCCAGATAGGACAGGGGACCTACGAGCAGTACTTC	CASSQIGQGTYEQYF
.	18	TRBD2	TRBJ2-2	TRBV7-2	TGTGCCAGCACCCCCCCGCTACTAGCGGGGGTGGAGGCCGGGGAGCTGTTTTTT	CASTPPLLAGVEAGELFF
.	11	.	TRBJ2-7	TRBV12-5	TGTGCTAGTGGTTTGAGCGACGAGCAGTACTTC	CASGLSDEQYF
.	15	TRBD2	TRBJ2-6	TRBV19	TGTGCCAGTAGTCCCGGCGGGAGCCTTTTGCACGTCCTGACTTTC	CASSPGGSLLHVLTF
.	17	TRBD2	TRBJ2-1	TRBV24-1	TGTGCCACCAGTGATTCCTCGGAGAGCGGGGTGTACAATGAGCAGTTCTTC	CATSDSSESGVYNEQFF
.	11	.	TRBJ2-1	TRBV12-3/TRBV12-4	TGTGCCAGCAGGCAGACCAATGAGCAGTTCTTC	CASRQTNEQFF
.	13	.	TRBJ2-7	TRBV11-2	TGTGCCAGCAGCCGTGGGAGCTCCTACGAGCAGTACTTC	CASSRGSSYEQYF
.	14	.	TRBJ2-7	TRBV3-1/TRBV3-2	TGTGCCAGCAGCCAAGTAACAGGAACCTACGAGCAGTACTTC	CASSQVTGTYEQYF
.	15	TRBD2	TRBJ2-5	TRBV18	TGTGCCAGCTCACCCGGCGGGGGGGGCCAAGAGACCCAGTACTTC	CASSPGGGGQETQYF
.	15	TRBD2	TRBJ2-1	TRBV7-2	TGTGCCAGCAGCTTATGGGCGGGGGGGGACAATGAGCAGTTCTTC	CASSLWAGGDNEQFF
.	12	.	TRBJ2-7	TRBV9	TGTGCCAGCAGCATCTCGGACGACGAGCAGTACTTC	CASSISDDEQYF
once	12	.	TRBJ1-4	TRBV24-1	TGTGCCACCAGTGATCGTCGCATTCAACTGTTTTTT	CATSDRRIQLFF
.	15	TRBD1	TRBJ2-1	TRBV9	TGTGCCAGCAGCGTAGGTGGGACAGGACGTAATGAGCAGTTCTTC	CASSVGGTGRNEQFF
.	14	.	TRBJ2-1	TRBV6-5	TGTGCCAGCAGTTACGGGGGATCAAACAATGAGCAGTTCTTC	CASSYGGSNNEQFF
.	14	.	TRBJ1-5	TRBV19	TGTGCCAGTAGGGAGGCACTTAGCAATCAGCCCCAGCATTTT	CASREALSNQPQHF
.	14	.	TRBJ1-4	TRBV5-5	TGTGCCAGCAGCTTAGGAGCGGTTAATGAAAAACTGTTTTTT	CASSLGAVNEKLFF
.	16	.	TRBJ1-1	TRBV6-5	TGTGCCAGCAGTTACGCCAGGGGAAGAAAGCACACTGAAGCTTTCTTT	CASSYARGRKHTEAFF
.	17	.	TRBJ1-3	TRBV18	TGTGCCAGCTCACCACCGGGGGTTACGAGCTCTGGAAACACCATATATTTT	CASSPPGVTSSGNTIYF
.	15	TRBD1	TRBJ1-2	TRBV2	TGTGCCAGCATCAGGGGGCTATGGGCTGGGTATGGCTACACCTTC	CASIRGLWAGYGYTF
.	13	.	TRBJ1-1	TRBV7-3	TGTGCCAGCAGGTATGAACCGAACACTGAAGCTTTCTTT	CASRYEPNTEAFF
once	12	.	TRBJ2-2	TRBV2	TGTGCCAGCAGTGAAGATGCTGGGGAGCTGTTTTTT	CASSEDAGELFF
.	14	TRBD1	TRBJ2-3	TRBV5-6	TGTGCCAGCAGCCCGGACAGGGGGCGAGATACGCAGTATTTT	CASSPDRGRDTQYF
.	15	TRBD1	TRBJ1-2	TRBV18	TGTGCCAGCTCAAAACAGGGGGCTCCCTCAATTGGCTACACCTTC	CASSKQGAPSIGYTF